The sequence of this T cell receptor beta chain was determined in a study of sequential checkpoint blockade in melanoma. Across the study: First-line arms were nivolumab then ipilimumab, or the reverse, randomized 1:1.

CDR1 is MDHEN, CDR2 SYDVKM, per germline. This CDR3 spans 13 amino acids. V was pared by 5 bases and J by 15 bases, with 13 bases of the junction left unmatched. Sequencing was performed with immunoSEQ multiplex PCR; in TCRdb, only in-frame clones are kept and a portion is missing. Altogether approximately 21,000 clones are present, roughly 82% being singletons, with the ten largest covering under 14%. Treatment reported: randomized to nivolumab then ipilimumab (arm A) or the reverse (arm B). No patient had prior DNA-damaging chemotherapy. The sample here was CD8+ T cells sorted from blood (inferred from file names), taken from a patient given nivolumab and ipilimumab in sequence. The chain employs TRBV28 and TRBJ1-5; 7 nucleotides line up with TRBD1. This TCR was sampled from a human donor with melanoma. CDR3 residues: CASSTTNPGGMHF. The CDR3 DNA reads TGTGCCAGCAGTACAACTAACCCAGGGGGTATGCATTTT.